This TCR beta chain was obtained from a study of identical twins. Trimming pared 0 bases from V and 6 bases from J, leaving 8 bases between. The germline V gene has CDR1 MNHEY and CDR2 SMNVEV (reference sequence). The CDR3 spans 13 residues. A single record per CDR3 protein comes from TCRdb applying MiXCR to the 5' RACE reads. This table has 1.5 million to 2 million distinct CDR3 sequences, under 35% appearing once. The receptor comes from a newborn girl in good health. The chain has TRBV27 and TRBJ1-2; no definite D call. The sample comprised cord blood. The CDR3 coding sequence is TGTGCCAGCAGTTTATCGCAGGCGGATGGCTACACCTTC. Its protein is CASSLSQADGYTF.